This entry describes one T cell receptor (beta chain). As yet, its antigen is unknown. Germline and junction disagree at one end, which may indicate a read error. CDR1 and CDR2 from the germline V gene are MNHNY and SVGAGI (reference sequence). The CDR3 loop spans 14 amino acids. These data originate in a study of human T cells and chemical hapten exposure. Background on the study: Variation in per-sample TCR yields came mainly from small pooled library volume differences. Study-wide points: Expanded TCRs made up significantly more big CDR3 similarity clusters than controls did. TCRs exceeding 1 in 1000 frequency stayed unchanged with DPC sensitization.

In the library, unique molecular identifiers were attached to individual cDNA molecules. TCRdb reanalysed the RACE reads using MiXCR and keeps one entry per CDR3 protein. The data hold over 70,000 distinct CDR3 sequences, with 13% to 15% observed a single time. Noted time point: pre-sensitization, week 0. The treatment was: therapeutic diphenylcyclopropenone sensitization with weekly scalp DPC. The chain uses TRBV6-6 and TRBJ2-7; 10 nucleotides match TRBD2. The TCR sequence derives from a woman between 50 and 59 years old with alopecia areata. Some clones in this sample may be carry-over from other donors' samples. The material was whole blood, obtained in connection with sensitization to the hapten diphenylcyclopropenone (DPC). Here the CDR3 reads CATSGTSAPYEQYF. CDR3 in DNA: TGTGCCACCAGTGGGACTAGCGCACCCTACGAGCAGTACTTC.